In this sample, the clone carrying this T cell receptor (beta chain) turned up once. The antigen remains undetermined. The V segment lost 6 bases and the J segment 8 bases; nucleotides outside the gene matches: 12. The germline V gene encodes CDR1 MNHEY and CDR2 SMNVEV (reference sequence). CDR3 size: 15 residues. The entry originates in a study of graft-versus-host responses after intestinal transplantation. Profiling relied on immunoSEQ multiplex PCR, and the TCRdb table lists in-frame clones only, not all of them. The sample holds approximately 88,000 clones, almost 90% seen once. This rearrangement joins TRBV27 to TRBJ2-1; 8 bases agree with TRBD1. This specimen was unstimulated CD4+ T cells sorted from spleen or lymph node cells, taken before intestinal transplant. This clonotype was sampled from a human donor who received an intestinal transplant. CDR3 sequence: CASRTPGQAWHEQFF. Written as DNA, the CDR3 is TGTGCCAGCAGAACACCGGGACAGGCTTGGCATGAGCAGTTCTTC.